The 20 T cell receptor beta chains reported below all come from one sample, sequenced in a study of quantifying T cell responses using KT2 cells. On the study more broadly: cDNA was made from DNase-treated RNA using alpha and beta constant primers.

An oligo carrying a UMI was ligated to the cDNA 3' end. The first PCR ran roughly 4 cycles with an equimolar RC1.1 and RC1.2 beta primer mix. TCRdb re-called the UMI-ligation and nested PCR reads through MiXCR, storing one row per CDR3 protein. Counted here are about 41,000 distinct CDR3 sequences, over 15% occurring once; the ten biggest clones make up around two fifths. The source material was PBMCs spiked with cells of the T cell clone KT2. These receptors were collected from a human donor.

This chain uses TRBV5-1 with TRBJ2-1; TRBD1 matches at 8 bases. With V trimmed by 4 bases and J by 4 bases, 7 bases remained unmatched. This CDR3 spans 15 amino acids. Germline CDR1 and CDR2: SGHRS and YFSETQ. CDR3 coding DNA: TGCGCCAGCAGCCCGACAGGGGTAGAGTACAATGAGCAGTTCTTC. Residues: CASSPTGVEYNEQFF. The variable domain in full, with the rest retrieved from reference TRBV5-1 and TRBJ2-1, is KAGVTQTPRYLIKTRGQQVTLSCSPISGHRSVSWYQQTPGQGLQFLFEYFSETQRNKGNFPGRFSGRQFSNSRSEMNVSTLELGDSALYLCASSPTGVEYNEQFFGPGTRLTVL.

This clonotype has just a few counts. This rearrangement joins TRBV5-1 to TRBJ1-6; no clear D gene. The CDR3 spans 15 residues. The germline V gene encodes CDR1 SGHRS and CDR2 YFSETQ. Trimming cost V 0 bases and J 10 bases, with 14 bases left between them. Here the CDR3 reads CASSLGPGFESPLHF. The DNA for the CDR3 is TGCGCCAGCAGCTTGGGGCCCGGATTCGAATCACCCCTCCACTTT.

This clonotype was seen more than once but under ten times. This chain uses TRBV6-5 with TRBJ1-6; D not certain. Trimming removed 2 bases from V and 10 bases from J, with 9 bases in between. The V gene's germline CDR1 is MNHEY and CDR2 SVGAGI. This CDR3 region has 13 residues. The CDR3 sequence: CASSYEGSSPLHF. CDR3 in DNA: TGTGCCAGCAGTTACGAAGGCTCGTCACCCCTCCACTTT.

The table lists this clonotype with many counts. The chain couples TRBV12-5 to TRBJ2-1; a weak D match, TRBD1 (6 bases). CDR3 length equals 18 residues. The ends were cut back, 0 bases at V and 4 bases at J, with 19 bases in the middle. CDR1 is LGHNT and CDR2 is FRNRAP in the germline V gene. The CDR3 loop is CASGLVRTGQRGYNEQFF. The CDR3 DNA sequence: TGTGCTAGTGGTTTGGTACGAACAGGCCAAAGGGGGTACAATGAGCAGTTCTTC.

In its sample, this clonotype was seen a few times. The chain recombines TRBV4-1 with TRBJ2-1; D possibly corresponds to TRBD2 (5 bases). Trimming removed 0 bases at V and 10 bases at J, with 10 bases between. This CDR3 is 13 amino acids long. Looked up from germline, CDR1 is MGHRA and CDR2 is YSYEKL. This CDR3 reads CASSQEGPSEQFF. The CDR3 bases are TGCGCCAGCAGCCAAGAAGGGCCTAGCGAGCAGTTCTTC.

There are a few counts of this clonotype. The chain recombines TRBV25-1 with TRBJ1-1; a possible D gene is TRBD1 (5 bases). The CDR3 extends over 15 amino acids. V was clipped by 2 bases and J by 1 base, with 11 bases between them. Looked up from germline, CDR1 is MGHDK and CDR2 is SYGVNS. The chain's CDR3 is CASSEGGGKNTEAFF. For the CDR3, the DNA is TGTGCCAGCAGTGAAGGTGGGGGGAAGAACACTGAAGCTTTCTTT.

This clonotype was counted a single time. This chain uses TRBV5-1 with TRBJ1-1; D may be TRBD1 (6 bases). Trimming removed 0 bases at V and 2 bases at J, with 11 bases between. Per germline, CDR1 SGHRS and CDR2 YFSETQ. This CDR3 has 15 residues. This chain's CDR3 is CASSLDRATNTEAFF. The CDR3 DNA reads TGCGCCAGCAGCTTGGACAGGGCCACCAACACTGAAGCTTTCTTT.

This clonotype came up a few times. The chain employs TRBV10-2 and TRBJ1-2, with D hard to call. The CDR3 contains 13 residues. V dropped 3 bases and J dropped 4 bases, with 9 bases sitting between them. The germline gives CDR1 WSHSY, CDR2 SAAADI. The CDR3 loop reads CASSDVTAYGYTF. Here the CDR3 DNA reads TGCGCCAGCAGTGATGTAACAGCCTATGGCTACACCTTC.

This clonotype was observed a few times. J is TRBJ1-2 and V is TRBV20-1, with 7 bases matching TRBD1. The CDR3 contains 13 residues. Trimming at V came to 0 bases and at J to 4 bases, leaving 2 bases not matched to a gene. Per germline, CDR1 DFQATT and CDR2 SNEGSKA (reference sequence). Written as DNA, the CDR3 is TGCAGTGCTAGAGAAGGGACAGCCTATGGCTACACCTTC. This encodes CSAREGTAYGYTF.

V is TRBV20-1 and J is TRBJ2-2; 8 bases match TRBD1. V lost 2 bases, J lost 4 bases, and 0 bases stayed unmatched. The CDR3 is made up of 13 amino acids. Germline CDR1 DFQATT, CDR2 SNEGSKA (reference sequence). CDR3: CSARQGATGELFF. As DNA, the CDR3 is TGCAGTGCTAGACAGGGGGCCACCGGGGAGCTGTTTTTT.

The gene calls are TRBV6-2 or TRBV6-3 and TRBJ1-1; a weak D match, TRBD1 (5 bases). The germline gives CDR1 MNHEY, CDR2 SVGEGT. Deletions cut 6 bases from V and 4 bases from J, with 18 bases between. The CDR3 contains 15 residues. CDR3 DNA sequence: TGTGCCAGCAGCCCGCCCCCTCGGGACGGCACTGAAGCTTTCTTT. It specifies CASSPPPRDGTEAFF.

Many counts were recorded for this clonotype. The rearrangement uses TRBV4-1 and TRBJ2-1; TRBD1 matches 11 bases. The CDR3 contains 16 residues. With 3 bases clipped from V and 7 bases from J, the junction kept 8 bases outside the gene matches. Germline V lookup: CDR1 MGHRA, CDR2 YSYEKL. The CDR3 bases are TGCGCCAGCAGCCACATGGGGACAGGGGGATTTAATGAGCAGTTCTTC. Protein sequence: CASSHMGTGGFNEQFF.

This clonotype has only a few counts. V is TRBV3-1 and J is TRBJ2-7; D possibly corresponds to TRBD1 (5 bases). CDR1 LGHDT and CDR2 YNNKEL come from the germline V gene (reference sequence). With 4 bases removed from V and 3 bases from J, the gap between germline ends came to 13 bases. This CDR3 is 14 amino acids long. The CDR3 loop reads CASSPGQGGYEQYF. As DNA, the CDR3 is TGTGCCAGCAGCCCCGGGCAGGGTGGCTACGAGCAGTACTTC.

The rearrangement uses TRBV18 and TRBJ1-5; D may be TRBD1 (5 bases). The CDR3 consists of 15 residues. Germline V gene lookup returns CDR1 KGHSH and CDR2 LQKENI. The germline V and J ends were trimmed by 0 bases and 2 bases, with 8 bases remaining between them. The CDR3 sequence is CASSPPGEGNQPQHF. In DNA form, the CDR3 reads TGTGCCAGCTCACCACCAGGGGAGGGCAATCAGCCCCAGCATTTT.

The chain employs TRBV20-1 and TRBJ1-1, with D perhaps TRBD1 (6 bases). V was cut by 6 bases and J by 6 bases, with 20 bases left in between. CDR1 and CDR2 (germline): DFQATT, SNEGSKA (reference sequence). The CDR3 has 14 residues. Here the CDR3 DNA reads TGCAGTGCCTTCGCCGGGGGCGCTGCGTCTGAAGCTTTCTTT. The encoded protein is CSAFAGGAASEAFF.

The chain uses TRBV3-1 and TRBJ2-3; D is ambiguous. This CDR3 contains 15 residues. V was shortened by 2 bases and J by 2 bases, with 11 bases between the two germline ends. CDR1 is LGHDT and CDR2 is YNNKEL in the germline V gene (reference sequence). This CDR3 is CASSQPERHTDTQYF. CDR3 DNA: TGTGCCAGCAGCCAACCCGAGAGGCACACAGATACGCAGTATTTT.

This clonotype was found a few times. The J gene is TRBJ2-7, the V gene TRBV10-3; a possible D gene is TRBD1 (8 bases). The CDR3 runs to 14 residues. Germline V gene sequence: CDR1 ENHRY, CDR2 SYGVKD. Trimming pared 10 bases from V and 4 bases from J, leaving 20 bases between. The CDR3 bases are TGTGCCACCAGGGGGGGGACAGGAGAATACGAGCAGTACTTC. Protein product: CATRGGTGEYEQYF.

The gene calls are TRBV5-5 and TRBJ1-5; 7 nucleotides line up with TRBD1. Germline V gene lookup returns CDR1 SGHKS and CDR2 YYEKEE (reference sequence). Germline trimming cut 0 bases from V and 6 bases from J; bases unmatched to any gene: 6. The CDR3 is made up of 15 amino acids. CDR3 residues: CASSLDGTASQPQHF. The CDR3 DNA reads as TGTGCCAGCAGCTTGGATGGGACAGCGAGTCAGCCCCAGCATTTT.

V and J are TRBV10-3 and TRBJ2-3; D perhaps matches TRBD1 (5 bases). The ends were cut back, 10 bases at V and 1 base at J, with 18 bases in the middle. The germline V gene has CDR1 ENHRY and CDR2 SYGVKD. The CDR3 consists of 15 residues. The CDR3 DNA follows: TGTGCCACCAAAAGACAGTCGACGGGCACAGATACGCAGTATTTT. It specifies CATKRQSTGTDTQYF.

This sequence joins TRBV7-6 and TRBJ2-6, with a tentative D call TRBD1 (5 bases). This CDR3 contains 17 residues. The germline V gene encodes CDR1 SGHVS and CDR2 FNYEAQ. V was shortened by 5 bases and J by 2 bases, with 16 bases between the two germline ends. The CDR3 DNA reads as TGTGCCAGCAGCGCTTCTCCCTCAGGGACTGGGGCCAACGTCCTGACTTTC. It translates to CASSASPSGTGANVLTF.